This T cell receptor beta chain derives from a study of blood T cell repertoires in COVID-19. Study overall: Acute-phase and convalescent COVID-19 samples originated in the United States, Italy and Spain. T cells, B-cell-depleted T cells, or PBMCs supplied cDNA or gDNA.

This clone was seen a handful of times. The V gene lost 2 bases and the J gene lost 4 bases, with 5 bases spanning the gap. Germline loops: CDR1 SGHTA, CDR2 FQGNSA. This CDR3 has 12 amino acids. Original handling: From reference gene primer amplification, estimates of nucleated cell counts were derived. TCRdb keeps only in-frame clones here, not all; method: immunoSEQ multiplex PCR. V and J calls and clone size follow that table, whereas D and trimming were derived from the DNA. The repertoire holds about 140,000 clones, with 76% as singletons. The gene calls are TRBV7-2 and TRBJ1-1; D not resolved. This TCR was sampled from a woman older than 75 with active or convalescent COVID-19. Sequenced sample: peripheral blood. The CDR3 region has the DNA TGTGCCAGCAGCTTAATGAGCACTGAAGCTTTCTTT. It specifies CASSLMSTEAFF.